The source of this T cell receptor (beta chain) is a study of cytomegalovirus exposure and HLA in healthy donors. Study-level points and caveats: When the data were analyzed later, several of the most significant clusters appeared to be linked to common viral pathogens.

Concerning this clone: Its specificity is not known.

The study ran its PCR with 60 Vbeta and 13 Jbeta primers. Profiling relied on immunoSEQ multiplex PCR, and the TCRdb table lists in-frame clones only, not all of them. The data show 100,000 or so clones, around 76% seen once. This CDR3 has 14 amino acids. The V end was cut by 1 base, the J end by 5 bases, with 8 bases between. Germline loops: CDR1 MDHEN, CDR2 SYDVKM. The sequenced material came from PBMCs. The chain uses TRBV28 and TRBJ2-2; no firm D call. The clonotype was recovered from a man aged 25-40 years in good health and CMV-seropositive. The CDR3 DNA reads as TGTGCCAGCAGTTTATCGTCGCTAACCGGGGAGCTGTTTTTT. It translates to CASSLSSLTGELFF.